The TCR beta chain described here comes from a study of early T cells in non-severe SARS-CoV-2 infection. For the study at large: Chains stayed unpaired after sequencing of bulk RNA from unsorted whole blood.

Findings and caveats of the study: There was a bias toward anti-spike CD8 responses in VDJdb matching, which missed private and CD4 specificities.

As regards this clonotype: Its antigen is currently unknown.

This CDR3 region has 17 residues. The germline V gene has CDR1 MNHEY and CDR2 SMNVEV (reference sequence). V lost 7 bases, J lost 4 bases, and 12 bases stayed unmatched. Individual cDNA molecules were tagged with unique molecular identifiers. A single record per CDR3 protein comes from TCRdb applying MiXCR to the 5' RACE reads. The sample contains some 26,000 distinct CDR3 sequences, more than 4.5% of which appear only once. V is TRBV27 and J is TRBJ2-2; 10 bases map to TRBD2. Sample: whole blood. The receptor was isolated from an adult who was a healthcare worker with PCR-confirmed SARS-CoV-2 infection or an uninfected control (not recorded which). The CDR3 sequence: CASTSNWGLAITGELFF. The CDR3 bases are TGTGCCAGCACCTCTAACTGGGGACTAGCGATCACCGGGGAGCTGTTTTTT.